This T cell receptor beta chain is drawn from a study of T cells after yellow fever vaccination. This clonotype was seen repeatedly, ten times or more. What it binds is unknown. Study conclusions and caveats: Peaking faster, on day 5 versus 15, the secondary response was nonetheless weaker. Booster samples showed a return of most primary-vaccination clones (almost 97% CD4, approximately 88% CD8). FACS-sorted repertoires might harbor abundant contaminating clonotypes from the bulk population.

By 5'RACE template switching, TCR cDNA was produced, with a universal primer site and UMIs added in the process. TCRdb ran MiXCR on the 5' RACE reads and lists one entry per CDR3 protein. The table includes about 240,000 distinct CDR3 sequences, about 3.7% detected once. The source is a man aged 18 to 30 who received the YFV17D yellow fever vaccine. The input for sequencing was PBMCs, taken 15 days after the yellow fever booster vaccination.

The chain's CDR3 is CASSQELGGNTEAFF. In nucleotides, the CDR3 is TGCGCCAGCAGCCAAGAATTGGGGGGTAACACTGAAGCTTTCTTT. The gene calls are TRBV4-1 and TRBJ1-1, with D perhaps TRBD1 (5 bases). V was clipped by 0 bases and J by 2 bases, with 10 bases between them. Germline CDR1 reads MGHRA; CDR2 reads YSYEKL. This CDR3 contains 15 residues.